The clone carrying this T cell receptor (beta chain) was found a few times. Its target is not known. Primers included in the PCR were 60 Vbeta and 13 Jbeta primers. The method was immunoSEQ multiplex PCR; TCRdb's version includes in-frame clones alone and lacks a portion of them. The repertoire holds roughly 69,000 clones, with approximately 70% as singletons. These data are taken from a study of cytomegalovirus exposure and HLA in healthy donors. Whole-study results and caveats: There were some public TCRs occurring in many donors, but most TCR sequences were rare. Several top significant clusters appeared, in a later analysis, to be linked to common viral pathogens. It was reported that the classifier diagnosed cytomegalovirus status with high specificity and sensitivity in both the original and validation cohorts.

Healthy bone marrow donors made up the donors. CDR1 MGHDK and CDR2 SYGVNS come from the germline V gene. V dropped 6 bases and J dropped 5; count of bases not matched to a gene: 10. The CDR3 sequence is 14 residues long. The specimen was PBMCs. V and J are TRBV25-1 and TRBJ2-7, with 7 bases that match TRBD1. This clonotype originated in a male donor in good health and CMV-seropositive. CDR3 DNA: TGTGCCAGCAGGGCCGAGCAACAGGGGAACGAGCAGTACTTC. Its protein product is CASRAEQQGNEQYF.